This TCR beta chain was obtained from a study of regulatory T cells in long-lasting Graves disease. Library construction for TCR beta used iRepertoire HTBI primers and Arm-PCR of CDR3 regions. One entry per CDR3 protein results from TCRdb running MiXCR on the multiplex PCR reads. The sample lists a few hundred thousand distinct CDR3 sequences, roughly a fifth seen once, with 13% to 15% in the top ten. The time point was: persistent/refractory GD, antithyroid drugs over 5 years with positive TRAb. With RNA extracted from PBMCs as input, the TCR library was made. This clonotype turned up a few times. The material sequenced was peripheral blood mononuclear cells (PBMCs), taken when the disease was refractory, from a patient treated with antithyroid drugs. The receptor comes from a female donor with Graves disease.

CDR3 loop: CASSHGRMNTEAFF. CDR3 DNA sequence: TGTGCCAGTAGTCATGGGCGGATGAACACTGAAGCTTTCTTT. The gene calls are TRBV19 and TRBJ1-1; D call uncertain. V was shortened by 5 bases and J by 0 bases, with 10 bases between the two germline ends. The CDR3 covers 14 residues. Germline-derived CDR1 and CDR2 are LNHDA and SQIVND (reference sequence).